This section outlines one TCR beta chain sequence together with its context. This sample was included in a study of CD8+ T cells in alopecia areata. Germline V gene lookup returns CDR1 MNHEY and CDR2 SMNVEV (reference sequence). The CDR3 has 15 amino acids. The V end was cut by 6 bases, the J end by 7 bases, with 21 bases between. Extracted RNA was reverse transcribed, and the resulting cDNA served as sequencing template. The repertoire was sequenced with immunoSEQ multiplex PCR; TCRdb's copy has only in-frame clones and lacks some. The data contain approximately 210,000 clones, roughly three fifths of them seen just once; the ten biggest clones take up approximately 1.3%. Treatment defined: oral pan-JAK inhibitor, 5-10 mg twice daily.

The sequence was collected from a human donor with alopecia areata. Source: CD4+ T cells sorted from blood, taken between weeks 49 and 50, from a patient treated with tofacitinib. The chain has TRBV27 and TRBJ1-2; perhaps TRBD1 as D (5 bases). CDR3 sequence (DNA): TGTGCCAGCAGCCGCCAGGGCAGAGAGGCCCTTGGCTACACCTTC. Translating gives CASSRQGREALGYTF.